The 25 T cell receptor beta chains in this list originate from one sample, sequenced in a study of Graves' ophthalmopathy and Graves' hyperthyroidism. Amplification from RNA transcripts yielded the TCR beta CDR3 regions. First-round RT-PCR relied on HTBI primers, and a second-round multiplex PCR came next. Via MiXCR, TCRdb re-called the multiplex PCR reads, giving one row per CDR3 protein. This table holds more than 45,000 distinct CDR3 sequences, around half found once. Sequencing was carried out using peripheral blood. The source is an adult man with Graves' ophthalmopathy.

About this clonotype itself: A much larger clone lies a single base off, so this may be a read error. The conserved phenylalanine or tryptophan normally closing the CDR3 is absent here, so this likely arose from a read error. V is TRBV5-1 and J is TRBJ1-1, with D possibly being TRBD1 (6 bases). The CDR3 spans 14 residues. Per the germline V gene, CDR1 is SGHRS and CDR2 is YFSETQ. The CDR3, as DNA: TGTGCCAGCAGCCAAGGGGGGGTGAGCACTGAAGCTTTCTGT. This sequence encodes CASSQGGVSTEAFC.

The V call is TRBV2, the J call TRBJ1-1; 10 nucleotides align to TRBD1. The CDR3 length is 15 residues. J was trimmed by 5 bases and V by 4 bases; bases with no gene match: 7. Germline CDR1 is SNHLY and CDR2 is FYNNEI. CDR3 sequence reads: CASSVERDRGTEAFF. The CDR3 DNA is TGTGCCAGCAGTGTTGAGCGGGACAGGGGAACTGAAGCTTTCTTT.

Concerning this clonotype itself: The germline gene is not matched at one end of the junction; a read error may be the cause. The rearrangement joins TRBV6-1 to TRBJ2-5; D is perhaps TRBD1 or TRBD2 (6 bases each). Germline V gene lookup returns CDR1 MNHNS and CDR2 SASEGT. The CDR3 runs to 14 residues. The CDR3 here is CARNGGGLQETQYF. CDR3 nucleotides: TGTGCCCGCAACGGAGGGGGGTTACAAGAGACCCAGTACTTT.

On this clonotype itself: Germline is not matched at one junction end, which may reflect a read error. The V gene is TRBV11-2, the J gene TRBJ1-2; perhaps TRBD1 as D (5 bases). Germline lookup yields CDR1 SGHAT and CDR2 FQNNGV. The CDR3 sequence is 18 residues long. The CDR3 loop is CASSPGGIQLLPNYGYAF. The CDR3 bases are TGTGCCAGCAGCCCTGGGGGGATACAGCTCCTACCCAACTATGGCTACGCCTTC.

In its sample, this clonotype was seen many times. The gene calls are TRBV5-8 and TRBJ2-1; TRBD2 is a possible D gene (6 bases). Germline V gives CDR1 SGHTS, CDR2 YDEGEE. Trimming stripped 0 bases from V and 8 bases from J, with 15 bases between. CDR3 length equals 15 residues. CDR3 nucleotides: TGTGCCAGCAGCTTGGGTCTTGGAGGGTACGATGAGCAGTTCTTC. As protein: CASSLGLGGYDEQFF.

V gene TRBV7-1 combines with J gene TRBJ2-7, with 10 bases identical to TRBD2. TRBV7-1 is given ORF status, its function remaining uncertain. CDR3 length equals 15 residues. J gave up 6 bases and V 2 bases, and 7 bases lay outside the gene matches. CDR3 residues: CASSSPGASGSEQYF. CDR3 nucleotide sequence: TGTGCCAGCAGCTCACCAGGGGCTAGCGGGAGCGAGCAGTACTTC.

There are many counts of this clonotype. A much larger clonotype is one base distant, so this may be a read error. The DNA for the CDR3 is TGCGCCAGCAGCCCCGGGACTAGCCTCGAGGTCTACGAGCAGTACTTC. Residues: CASSPGTSLEVYEQYF. The chain joins TRBV5-1 to TRBJ2-7; 9 bases align to TRBD2. Germline CDR1 is SGHRS and CDR2 is YFSETQ. After removal of 4 bases from V and 3 bases from J, the junction contained 11 bases not matched to a gene. The CDR3 totals 16 residues.

In its sample, this clonotype is medium-sized. The rearrangement links TRBV2 to TRBJ1-6; 7 nucleotides line up with TRBD1. The CDR3 runs 14 residues. Germline CDR1 SNHLY, CDR2 FYNNEI. The V and J ends lost 10 bases and 8 bases, in that order; junction bases with no gene match: 11. The CDR3 DNA reads TGTGCCACCCGGGGGCTTGACAGGGATTCACCCCTCCACTTT. Translation: CATRGLDRDSPLHF.

This clonotype was counted at least ten times. This rearrangement joins TRBV28 to TRBJ2-1; D gene ambiguous. Looked up from germline, CDR1 is MDHEN and CDR2 is SYDVKM. The CDR3 is 11 residues long. The V end was cut by 3 bases, the J end by 13 bases, with 10 bases between. The CDR3 DNA is TGTGCCAGCAGTTTGGCCAGCCCCCAGTTCTTC. Translation: CASSLASPQFF.

This clonotype has ten or more counts. V is TRBV5-4 and J is TRBJ2-5, with 10 bases that match TRBD2. Germline V gene data show CDR1 as SGHNT and CDR2 as YYREEE (reference sequence). V lost 0 bases, J lost 5 bases, and 7 bases stayed unmatched. The CDR3 is 16 amino acids. CDR3 amino acids: CASSLGLAGVGETQYF. The CDR3, as DNA: TGTGCCAGCAGCTTGGGGCTAGCGGGAGTTGGGGAGACCCAGTACTTC.

The sample holds many counts of this clonotype. The chain employs TRBV7-2 and TRBJ1-1, with D possibly matching TRBD1 (6 bases). The CDR3 has 12 amino acids. V shed 3 bases and J shed 4 bases, with 6 bases lying between them. Per germline, CDR1 SGHTA and CDR2 FQGNSA. The CDR3 DNA reads as TGTGCCAGCAGCTTGGGGGCCACTGAAGCTTTCTTT. This translates into CASSLGATEAFF.

The gene calls are TRBV15 and TRBJ1-6; possibly TRBD1 for D (5 bases). Between the trimmed V and J ends, which lost 1 base and 6 bases, there was a span of 10 bases. The CDR3 spans 15 residues. Germline CDR1 is LNHNV and CDR2 is YYDKDF (reference sequence). In DNA, the CDR3 is TGTGCCACCAGCAGAGGGGGGGAGAGTAATTCACCCCTCCACTTT. Encoded protein: CATSRGGESNSPLHF.

The chain uses TRBV7-8 and TRBJ2-3; no reliable D call. V gave up 0 bases and J gave up 6 bases, with 7 bases separating them. The CDR3 has 13 residues. The germline CDR1 and CDR2 sequences are SGHVS and FQNEAQ. The CDR3 region is CASSLAETDTQYF. Written as DNA, the CDR3 is TGTGCCAGCAGCTTAGCAGAGACGGATACGCAGTATTTT. Combining the CDR3 with reference TRBV7-8 and TRBJ2-3 gives the whole variable domain GAGVSQSPRYKVAKRGQDVALRCDPISGHVSLFWYQQALGQGPEFLTYFQNEAQLDKSGLPSDRFFAERPEGSVSTLKIQRTQQEDSAVYLCASSLAETDTQYFGPGTRLTVL.

Comments on this clonotype: The conserved phenylalanine or tryptophan is not found at the CDR3 terminus, so this likely reflects a read error. It is unclear where the CDR3 begins or ends on the DNA, so no DNA is shown, and the CDR3 is as TCRdb lists it. The J gene is TRBJ1-4, the V gene TRBV2; TRBD1, as called in the table, went unchecked against the DNA. The CDR3 length is 10 residues, termini included. Germline V CDR1 and CDR2: SNHLY, FYNNEI. CDR3 sequence: CASSGDTGDY.

This clonotype was counted many times. The chain employs TRBV5-1 and TRBJ1-1; D gene uncertain. V gave up 0 bases and J gave up 10 bases, with 7 bases separating them. The CDR3 has 11 amino acids. Germline CDR1 SGHRS, CDR2 YFSETQ. The CDR3 region is CASSLDGGAFF. CDR3 DNA: TGCGCCAGCAGCTTGGACGGTGGAGCTTTCTTT.

This clonotype was observed at least ten times. The chain uses TRBV7-6 and TRBJ1-6; TRBD1 matches at 9 bases. CDR3 length equals 18 residues. Germline V lookup: CDR1 SGHVS, CDR2 FNYEAQ. The V gene end was trimmed by 4 bases and the J gene end by 6 bases; junction bases not matched to a gene: 13. CDR3 sequence reads: CASSSLAPGQGFNSPLHF. The DNA for the CDR3 is TGTGCCAGCAGCTCCTTGGCCCCGGGACAGGGTTTTAATTCACCCCTCCACTTT.

On this clonotype: A junction end diverges from the germline sequence, so it may reflect a read error. This chain links TRBV5-4 with TRBJ2-7; unclear D gene. Germline V gene lookup returns CDR1 SGHNT and CDR2 YYREEE (reference sequence). The CDR3 extends over 13 amino acids. The CDR3 sequence: CASSSPYSYVQYF. In DNA form, the CDR3 reads TGTGCCAGCAGCTCACCGTACTCCTACGTGCAGTACTTC.

This clonotype was recorded many times. This chain connects TRBV7-9 to TRBJ2-5; D is unresolved. CDR1 and CDR2 (germline): SEHNR, FQNEAQ (reference sequence). V lost 1 base and J 5 bases, leaving 17 bases between the germline ends. This CDR3 is built from 16 residues. The CDR3 loop reads CASSLDGQSAGETQYF. The CDR3 DNA reads as TGTGCCAGCAGCTTAGACGGGCAATCGGCCGGGGAGACCCAGTACTTC.

This chain joins TRBV20-1 and TRBJ2-4; 11 bases fit TRBD1. The CDR3 covers 12 residues. Germline V CDR1 and CDR2: DFQATT, SNEGSKA (reference sequence). This chain's CDR3 is CRVGTGGDIQYF. CDR3 in DNA: TGCAGAGTAGGGACAGGGGGGGACATTCAGTACTTC.

The DNA of the CDR3 is TGCAGTGCTAGAGATGACGGAAACAACTACGAGCAGTACTTC. It encodes CSARDDGNNYEQYF. The chain carries TRBV20-1 and TRBJ2-7; D ambiguous. Germline lookup yields CDR1 DFQATT and CDR2 SNEGSKA (reference sequence). The CDR3 totals 14 residues. V was cut by 0 bases and J by 3 bases, with 12 bases left in between.

This clonotype occurred a few times. This chain connects TRBV25-1 to TRBJ2-7; D possibly corresponds to TRBD2 (5 bases). There are 15 residues in the CDR3. CDR1 and CDR2 (germline): MGHDK, SYGVNS. The V end lost 4 bases, the J end lost 2 bases, and 15 bases lay between the germline ends. The CDR3 loop is CASSASPGLTYEQYF. Written as DNA, the CDR3 is TGTGCCAGCAGTGCCAGCCCTGGACTTACCTACGAGCAGTACTTC.

On this clonotype itself: A junction boundary mismatches the germline segment, possibly from a read error. The chain is built from TRBV20-1 and TRBJ2-3, with D tentatively TRBD2 (5 bases). Germline V gene sequence: CDR1 DFQATT, CDR2 SNEGSKA (reference sequence). The CDR3 loop spans 14 amino acids. The CDR3: CSALLVGVLDTQYF. The CDR3 DNA reads TGCAGTGCTTTATTAGTGGGAGTTTTAGATACGCAGTACTTT.

The chain employs TRBV20-1 and TRBJ1-1; D remains ambiguous. Trimming shortened V by 0 bases and J by 3 bases, and 5 bases separated the two germline ends. Looked up from germline, CDR1 is DFQATT and CDR2 is SNEGSKA (reference sequence). This CDR3 is built from 12 residues. CDR3 loop: CSARDWDTEAFF. The CDR3 bases are TGCAGTGCTAGAGATTGGGACACTGAAGCTTTCTTT.

Of note for this clonotype: The junction and the germline gene differ at one end; a read error may be behind it. Written as DNA, the CDR3 is TGTGCCAGCAGCTTGGCCCCGGGTTTGGCCTACGAGCAGTGCTTC. Its protein product is CASSLAPGLAYEQCF. This sequence joins TRBV5-5 and TRBJ2-7; D uncertain. The V gene's germline CDR1 is SGHKS and CDR2 YYEKEE (reference sequence). This CDR3 comprises 15 residues. Variable domain in full (rest from reference TRBV5-5 and TRBJ2-7): DAGVTQSPTHLIKTRGQQVTLRCSPISGHKSVSWYQQVLGQGPQFIFQYYEKEERGRGNFPDRFSARQFPNYSSELNVNALLLGDSALYLCASSLAPGLAYEQCFGPGTRLTVT.

The chain joins TRBV5-6 to TRBJ1-1; D gene ambiguous. CDR3 length equals 14 residues. Germline V gene sequence: CDR1 SGHDT, CDR2 YYEEEE. V dropped 1 base and J dropped 8 bases, with 15 bases sitting between them. CDR3 amino acids: CASSLIGQNAEAFF. Written as DNA, the CDR3 is TGTGCCAGCAGCTTGATCGGGCAAAACGCGGAAGCTTTCTTT.